This T cell receptor beta chain was observed in a study of naive and memory T cell subsets. Study-wide results and caveats: Gini index rose across naive, CM, EM and EMRA in CD4 and CD8. There was no ground truth to check naive and memory subset results. In naive cells, over 90% of TCR sequences were seen only once.

The CDR3 has 15 amino acids. The germline CDR1 and CDR2 sequences are MNHEY and SVGEGT. Trimming stripped 6 bases from V and 5 bases from J, with 19 bases between. Two oligonucleotides, mixed equimolar, formed the beta constant-region primer covering TRBC1 and TRBC2. TCRdb passed the UMI-ligation and nested PCR reads through MiXCR, listing each CDR3 protein once. The sample lists some 100,000 distinct CDR3 sequences, 6% to 7.5% occurring once. A few counts support this clonotype. No antigen is known for it. Sequential positive selection took CD4 T cells first, then CD8 T cells. J is TRBJ2-5 and V is TRBV6-2 or TRBV6-3, with D perhaps matching TRBD2 (5 bases). Sequencing used central memory CD4+ T cells from blood. The sequence derives from a human donor in good health. This CDR3 reads CASSHPRGSSETQYF. The CDR3 DNA reads as TGTGCCAGCAGCCACCCTCGGGGTAGCTCGGAGACCCAGTACTTC.